These 15 T cell receptor beta chains share one sample of origin, sequenced in a study of T cell responses to AZD1222 COVID-19 vaccine. Method: immunoSEQ multiplex PCR; TCRdb's copy keeps in-frame clones and lacks some. The sample records about 92,000 clones, approximately 90% being singletons. This material consisted of peripheral blood, taken on day 0 of AZD1222 vaccination. The source is an adult in good health.

V gene TRBV7-2 combines with J gene TRBJ1-1; 8 nucleotides match TRBD1. J was trimmed by 1 base and V by 8 bases; bases with no gene match: 12. This CDR3 comprises 16 residues. CDR1 and CDR2 (germline): SGHTA, FQGNSA. CDR3 residues: CASADPGGYSNTEAFF. The CDR3, as DNA: TGTGCCAGCGCTGATCCAGGGGGCTACTCGAACACTGAAGCTTTCTTT.

This rearrangement joins TRBV19 to TRBJ2-2; TRBD2 aligns across 9 bases. The germline CDR1 and CDR2 sequences are LNHDA and SQIVND (reference sequence). The CDR3 runs 13 residues. J lost 7 bases, V lost 10 bases, and 7 bases had no gene match. CDR3 region: CATAGGYSGELFF. The CDR3 DNA sequence: TGTGCCACAGCGGGGGGTTACAGCGGGGAGCTGTTTTTT.

The rearrangement joins TRBV5-4 to TRBJ2-2, with TRBD1 as a possible D gene (6 bases). Germline CDR1 is SGHNT and CDR2 is YYREEE (reference sequence). V lost 4 bases and J 3 bases, leaving 10 bases between the germline ends. The CDR3 has 14 residues. The CDR3 loop reads CASSHAGDTGELFF. In nucleotides, the CDR3 is TGTGCCAGCAGCCACGCAGGGGACACCGGGGAGCTGTTTTTT.

The chain joins TRBV18 to TRBJ2-3; possibly TRBD1 for D (6 bases). The CDR3 has 14 residues. Trimming removed 7 bases at V and 4 bases at J, with 15 bases between. Germline lookup yields CDR1 KGHSH and CDR2 LQKENI. The CDR3 loop reads CASCPRTDSDTQYF. CDR3 DNA sequence: TGTGCCAGCTGTCCGAGGACAGACTCAGATACGCAGTATTTT.

The J gene is TRBJ1-6, the V gene TRBV18; 11 nucleotides line up with TRBD1. Germline CDR1 and CDR2: KGHSH and LQKENI. V dropped 2 bases and J dropped 6; count of bases not matched to a gene: 0. CDR3 length equals 15 residues. The CDR3 protein is CASSPGTGGNSPLHF. The DNA of the CDR3 is TGTGCCAGCTCACCAGGGACAGGGGGTAATTCACCCCTCCACTTT.

The chain combines TRBV28 with TRBJ2-1; possible D gene TRBD1, 5 bases. Germline assignment: CDR1 MDHEN and CDR2 SYDVKM. V lost 2 bases and J lost 5, with 10 bases in between. The CDR3 is 14 residues long. Here the CDR3 DNA reads TGTGCCAGCAGTTTACCGCAGGGAAACAATGAGCAGTTCTTC. Amino acid sequence: CASSLPQGNNEQFF.

The genes are TRBV7-2 and TRBJ1-6, with 10 nucleotides matching TRBD1. The CDR3 is 17 amino acids. With 5 bases clipped from V and 0 bases from J, the junction kept 4 bases outside the gene matches. CDR1 is SGHTA, CDR2 FQGNSA, per germline. CDR3 in DNA: TGTGCCAGCAGCGCCAGGACAGGGGGCTCCTATAATTCACCCCTCCACTTT. Residues: CASSARTGGSYNSPLHF. Based on the CDR3 plus reference TRBV7-2 and TRBJ1-6, the full variable domain is GAGVSQSPSNKVTEKGKDVELRCDPISGHTALYWYRQSLGQGLEFLIYFQGNSAPDKSGLPSDRFSAERTGGSVSTLTIQRTQQEDSAVYLCASSARTGGSYNSPLHFGNGTRLTVT.

The chain is built from TRBV28 and TRBJ1-6, with a weak D call TRBD1 (5 bases). The CDR3 contains 14 residues. Germline V CDR1 and CDR2: MDHEN, SYDVKM. V was cut by 6 bases and J by 6 bases, with 12 bases left in between. The CDR3 is CASSGGVANSPLHF. In DNA form, the CDR3 reads TGTGCCAGCAGCGGAGGGGTTGCTAATTCACCCCTCCACTTT.

CDR3 region: CSGRLYQETQYF. DNA for the CDR3: TGCAGCGGGCGCCTTTACCAAGAGACCCAGTACTTC. The rearrangement joins TRBV29-1 to TRBJ2-5; no clear D gene. The V gene's germline CDR1 is SQVTM and CDR2 ANQGSEA. The CDR3 is 12 amino acids. Trimming removed 7 bases from V and 0 bases from J, with 9 bases in between.

The rearrangement uses TRBV4-2 and TRBJ2-2; the D gene is possibly TRBD2 (6 bases). The CDR3 runs 14 residues. The ends were cut back, 2 bases at V and 7 bases at J, with 11 bases in the middle. Germline V CDR1 and CDR2: LGHNA, YNFKEQ. CDR3 bases: TGTGCCAGCAGCCAACTTGGAGGGAACGGGGAGCTGTTTTTT. This sequence encodes CASSQLGGNGELFF.

J is TRBJ1-6 and V is TRBV19, with 7 bases that match TRBD1. V shed 5 bases and J 6 bases; nucleotides not matched to a gene: 7. The length of the CDR3 is 15 residues. Per the germline V gene, CDR1 is LNHDA and CDR2 is SQIVND (reference sequence). CDR3: CASSAGTALNSPLHF. In DNA, the CDR3 is TGTGCCAGTAGTGCAGGGACAGCCCTTAATTCACCCCTCCACTTT.

The chain joins TRBV5-5 to TRBJ1-2; D ambiguous. Germline V gives CDR1 SGHKS, CDR2 YYEKEE (reference sequence). V was clipped by 0 bases and J by 5 bases, with 14 bases between them. The CDR3 runs to 15 residues. The chain's CDR3 is CASSLALGAQYGYTF. The CDR3 DNA reads as TGTGCCAGCAGCTTGGCCCTGGGCGCCCAATATGGCTACACCTTC.

The chain recombines TRBV5-6 with TRBJ1-2; D possibly corresponds to TRBD1 (6 bases). V was pared by 5 bases and J by 0 bases, with 17 bases between. The CDR3 consists of 16 residues. The V gene's germline CDR1 is SGHDT and CDR2 YYEEEE. The CDR3 sequence: CASSRSIRGPNYGYTF. In DNA form, the CDR3 reads TGTGCCAGCAGTCGATCCATCAGGGGCCCTAACTATGGCTACACCTTC.

The rearrangement uses TRBV5-8 and TRBJ1-1, with D unresolved. Deletions cut 2 bases from V and 6 bases from J, with 8 bases between. Germline V CDR1 and CDR2: SGHTS, YDEGEE. The length of the CDR3 is 12 residues. The CDR3 DNA reads as TGTGCCAGCAGCTTCAGGAGCGCTGAAGCTTTCTTT. Translation: CASSFRSAEAFF. The full variable domain, its missing parts supplied by reference TRBV5-8 and TRBJ1-1, is EAGVTQSPTHLIKTRGQQATLRCSPISGHTSVYWYQQALGLGLQFLLWYDEGEERNRGNFPPRFSGRQFPNYSSELNVNALELEDSALYLCASSFRSAEAFFGQGTRLTVV.

This chain joins TRBV2 and TRBJ2-7; tentative D call: TRBD1 (5 bases). V lost 8 bases and J lost 5, with 19 bases in between. This CDR3 comprises 14 residues. Germline loops: CDR1 SNHLY, CDR2 FYNNEI. CDR3 loop: CASSQTRVGDEQYF. The CDR3 region has the DNA TGTGCCAGCTCTCAAACCAGGGTAGGGGACGAGCAGTACTTC.